The rows below give T cell receptor beta chains drawn from one sample of a study of Graves' ophthalmopathy and Graves' hyperthyroidism. Using its own MiXCR run on the multiplex PCR reads, TCRdb lists one record per CDR3 protein. The data show nearly 400,000 distinct CDR3 sequences, about 17% seen once. Source material: peripheral blood. The receptors stem from a woman younger than 30 with Graves' ophthalmopathy. CDR3s include the opening cysteine and the closing phenylalanine or tryptophan. The D gene is left open where the match is weak. Clone sizes are given selectively: once, few, many, or a class where the clone is expanded.

TRBV5-5	TRBJ2-7	many	TRBD2	TGTGCCAGCAGCACCGGGGGGGGCAGGCTAACCTACGAGCAGTACTTC	CASSTGGGRLTYEQYF
TRBV11-1	TRBJ1-1	many	TRBD1	TGTGCCAGCAGCTTAGGGCCCTGGGGTCGGGACAGGGGAGCGAACACTGAAGCTTTCTTT	CASSLGPWGRDRGANTEAFF
TRBV10-3	TRBJ1-1	many	NA	TGTGCCATCAGTGAGAGGGAAGTGGCAGCCCCTGAAGCTTTCTTT	CAISEREVAAPEAFF
TRBV6-2/TRBV6-3	TRBJ2-5	NA	NA	TGTGCCAGCAGTCCTCGGACGCAACAAGAGACCCAGTACTTC	CASSPRTQQETQYF
TRBV6-2/TRBV6-3	TRBJ2-7	NA	TRBD1	TGTGCCAGCAGTAGAGAGGACAGGGCTCCCCACGAGCAGTACTTC	CASSREDRAPHEQYF
TRBV5-8	TRBJ2-7	many	TRBD1	TGTGCCAGCAGCTTCCCCGGGACAGGCGACTACGAGCAGTACTTC	CASSFPGTGDYEQYF
TRBV6-5	TRBJ1-1	many	TRBD1	TGTGCCAGCAGTTACCCGCGACAGGGGGGGGACACTGAAGCTTTCTTT	CASSYPRQGGDTEAFF
TRBV10-3	TRBJ1-5	many	NA	TGTGCCATCTCACCCGCGGGGGGCAATACCCAAGCAGGTCAGCCCCAGCATTTT	CAISPAGGNTQAGQPQHF
TRBV30	TRBJ1-1	many	NA	TGTGCCTGGAGCCCCGGGGCCAAGATTGAAGCTTTCTTT	CAWSPGAKIEAFF
TRBV20-1	TRBJ2-5	many	NA	TGCAGTGCCACCGGGACGAAAGAGACCCAGTACTTC	CSATGTKETQYF
TRBV6-1	TRBJ2-7	NA	TRBD1	TGTGCCAGCATCCTAGGACAGGCGAGCTCCTACGAGCAGTACTTC	CASILGQASSYEQYF
TRBV6-1	TRBJ1-3	many	NA	TGTGCCAGCAGGGCGGGCCCCAGCTCTGGAAACACCATATATTTT	CASRAGPSSGNTIYF
TRBV28	TRBJ2-2	many	NA	TGTGCCACCCGCTTTGGAAAGAGCACCGGGGAGCTGTTTTTT	CATRFGKSTGELFF
TRBV28	TRBJ2-5	many	NA	TGTGCCAGCAGTCACAGGGTCCAAGAGACCCAGTACTTC	CASSHRVQETQYF
TRBV6-1	TRBJ2-5	many	NA	TGTGCCAGCAGTGCCCCGGGCACCCAAGAGACCCAGTACTTC	CASSAPGTQETQYF
TRBV27	TRBJ1-5	NA	TRBD1	TGTGCCAGCAGTTTTTCCGGGACAGGGGGCTCCCAGGGTGGCAATCAGCCCCAGCATTTT	CASSFSGTGGSQGGNQPQHF
TRBV12-3/TRBV12-4	TRBJ2-5	many	NA	TGTGCCAGCAGCCCCGTTAACTGGGGCTCGGCCCAGTACTTC	CASSPVNWGSAQYF
TRBV7-8	TRBJ2-7	once	TRBD2	TGTGCCAGCAGTTCTCCCCGGACTAGCGCGTACGAGCAGTACTTC	CASSSPRTSAYEQYF
TRBV6-5	TRBJ1-3	many	NA	TGTGCCAGCAGTTACGACGGAGCCCTCTCTGGAAACACCATATATTTT	CASSYDGALSGNTIYF
TRBV6-2/TRBV6-3	TRBJ1-2	many	TRBD1	TGTGCCAGCAGTCAAGGACAGGGTCGTGGCTACACCTTC	CASSQGQGRGYTF
TRBV20-1	TRBJ1-1	NA	NA	TGCAGTCCCGACCTACAGGGATTGAACACTGAAGCTTTCTTT	CSPDLQGLNTEAFF
TRBV18	TRBJ1-5	many	TRBD1	TGTGCCAGCTCACCGGAACAGGGGGCCCAGCCCCAGCATTTT	CASSPEQGAQPQHF
TRBV7-9	TRBJ2-5	many	TRBD1	TGTGCCAGCAGCTCCCGGACAGGGGGTCCCCAAGAGACCCAGTACTTC	CASSSRTGGPQETQYF